Listed here are 22 T cell receptor beta chains from one sample, sequenced in a study of blood T cell repertoires in COVID-19. Generated by immunoSEQ multiplex PCR, the TCRdb table keeps only in-frame clones and is missing some. Of 250,000 or so clones listed, about 87% are singletons. Material for sequencing was peripheral blood. These TCRs come from a young woman with COVID-19, enrolled during active disease.

There are a few counts of this clone. This chain's CDR3 is CASSRGQFNTGELFF. CDR3 coding DNA: TGTGCCAGCAGCCGAGGACAGTTTAACACCGGGGAGCTGTTTTTT. The V gene is TRBV4-2, the J gene TRBJ2-2, with D tentatively TRBD1 (6 bases). The V gene's germline CDR1 is LGHNA and CDR2 YNFKEQ. V lost 4 bases and J lost 2, with 11 bases in between. The CDR3 covers 15 residues.

V usage is TRBV14 and J usage is TRBJ2-7; D gene ambiguous. V was pared by 4 bases and J by 1 base, with 5 bases between. Per the germline V gene, CDR1 is SGHDN and CDR2 is FVKESK. This CDR3 is built from 12 residues. The CDR3 protein is CASSPNSYEQYV. In DNA, the CDR3 is TGTGCCAGCAGCCCTAATTCCTACGAGCAGTACGTC.

The chain joins TRBV18 to TRBJ2-2; TRBD1 matches 9 bases. J lost 5 bases, V lost 0 bases, and 4 bases had no gene match. There are 16 residues in the CDR3. Germline assignment: CDR1 KGHSH and CDR2 LQKENI. CDR3 sequence (DNA): TGTGCCAGCTCACCACCCTCGACAGGGGGGACCGGGGAGCTGTTTTTT. It yields the protein CASSPPSTGGTGELFF.

This clone was counted a single time. The chain recombines TRBV12-3 or TRBV12-4 with TRBJ1-5, with D perhaps TRBD1 (5 bases). The CDR3 consists of 12 residues. Trimming took off 11 bases at V and 4 bases at J, with 12 bases between the two ends. The CDR3: CAGGVGNQPQHF. The CDR3 region has the DNA TGTGCCGGAGGGGTTGGTAATCAGCCCCAGCATTTT.

The V gene is TRBV4-1, the J gene TRBJ1-5, with TRBD1 matching 9 bases. The CDR3 spans 15 residues. Germline CDR1 is MGHRA and CDR2 is YSYEKL. V dropped 1 base and J dropped 4; count of bases not matched to a gene: 2. CDR3 amino acids: CASSQGQGGNQPQHF. For the CDR3, the DNA is TGCGCCAGCAGCCAAGGACAGGGGGGGAATCAGCCCCAGCATTTT.

This clone was counted a single time. The chain links TRBV5-8 to TRBJ2-1; perhaps TRBD2 as D (6 bases). This CDR3 is built from 15 residues. CDR1 is SGHTS and CDR2 is YDEGEE in the germline V gene. V lost 4 bases to trimming and J lost 2 bases, with 13 bases between them. CDR3 protein: CASSPFSGPYNEQFF. CDR3 bases: TGTGCCAGCAGCCCGTTTAGCGGACCCTACAATGAGCAGTTCTTC. The variable domain in full, completed from reference TRBV5-8 and TRBJ2-1, reads EAGVTQSPTHLIKTRGQQATLRCSPISGHTSVYWYQQALGLGLQFLLWYDEGEERNRGNFPPRFSGRQFPNYSSELNVNALELEDSALYLCASSPFSGPYNEQFFGPGTRLTVL.

The CDR3 region is CASSFHRDRALDEQYF. CDR3 sequence (DNA): TGTGCCAGCAGTTTCCACCGGGACAGGGCCCTCGACGAGCAGTACTTC. J is TRBJ2-7 and V is TRBV27; 9 bases match TRBD1. The trim removed 3 bases at V and 5 bases at J, leaving 11 bases unmatched. This CDR3 spans 16 amino acids. Germline V CDR1 and CDR2: MNHEY, SMNVEV (reference sequence).

This clone occurred a few times. This rearrangement joins TRBV5-1 to TRBJ1-2; TRBD1 matches 10 bases. After removal of 1 base from V and 5 bases from J, the junction contained 5 bases not matched to a gene. CDR3 length: 15 residues. Germline-derived CDR1 and CDR2 are SGHRS and YFSETQ. This CDR3 is CASSLPRDRGYGYTF. CDR3 in DNA: TGCGCCAGCAGCTTGCCCCGGGACAGGGGATATGGCTACACCTTC.

The chain combines TRBV23-1 with TRBJ2-3, with 8 bases that match TRBD2. TRBV23-1 is an ORF for which the function is uncertain. The CDR3 spans 22 residues. V lost 6 bases to trimming and J lost 1 base; unmatched junction nucleotides: 27. The CDR3 here is CASSRGSGTPGVARGGTDTQYF. As DNA, the CDR3 is TGCGCCAGCAGCCGGGGTAGCGGGACCCCTGGGGTAGCACGGGGGGGCACAGATACGCAGTATTTT.

CDR3 in DNA: TGTGCCCCGGGGTGGGAGACCCAGTACTTC. It yields the protein CAPGWETQYF. This sequence joins TRBV6-4 and TRBJ2-5; the D gene is possibly TRBD2 (5 bases). The CDR3 length is 10 residues. Per germline, CDR1 MRHNA and CDR2 SNTAGT. Trimming left V 11 bases short and J 5 bases short, with 9 bases between.

CDR3 amino acids: CASRARGLTEAFF. DNA of the CDR3: TGTGCCAGCAGGGCTAGGGGGTTGACTGAAGCTTTCTTT. The rearrangement links TRBV6-5 to TRBJ1-1; maybe TRBD1 (6 bases). The CDR3 covers 13 residues. Trimming pared 6 bases from V and 5 bases from J, leaving 13 bases between. Germline V CDR1 and CDR2: MNHEY, SVGAGI.

The chain is built from TRBV27 and TRBJ1-2; TRBD1 is a possible D gene (6 bases). The CDR3 covers 17 residues. The germline V gene has CDR1 MNHEY and CDR2 SMNVEV (reference sequence). V lost 7 bases and J lost 6, with 27 bases in between. As DNA, the CDR3 is TGTGCCAGCATGAGAATGGGTGGTGACAGGCGGAGCCATGGCTACACCTTC. Encoded protein: CASMRMGGDRRSHGYTF.

This clone was detected once. CDR3 in amino acids: CASSQDPSGRAYNSPLHF. CDR3 nucleotide sequence: TGCGCCAGCAGCCAAGACCCCTCAGGGAGGGCCTATAATTCACCCCTCCACTTT. The chain links TRBV4-1 to TRBJ1-6; weak D call: TRBD1 (5 bases). Germline values: CDR1 MGHRA, CDR2 YSYEKL. The germline V and J ends were trimmed by 0 bases and 2 bases, with 14 bases remaining between them. The CDR3 sequence is 18 residues long.

The gene calls are TRBV5-4 and TRBJ2-1; D is undetermined. Between the trimmed V and J ends, which lost 0 bases and 6 bases, there was a span of 13 bases. Germline V CDR1 and CDR2: SGHNT, YYREEE (reference sequence). The CDR3 spans 15 residues. The CDR3 DNA sequence: TGTGCCAGCAGCTTGGTGGCTACCCGGAGCAATGAGCAGTTCTTC. Protein sequence: CASSLVATRSNEQFF.

The gene calls are TRBV7-2 and TRBJ2-3; D may be TRBD2 (5 bases). The CDR3 covers 17 residues. V shed 5 bases and J shed 1 base, with 19 bases lying between them. In germline, CDR1 is SGHTA, CDR2 FQGNSA. CDR3 sequence: CASSPRGWSSGTDTQYF. In DNA form, the CDR3 reads TGTGCCAGCAGCCCAAGAGGGTGGTCATCCGGCACAGATACGCAGTATTTT.

The CDR3 loop reads CASSLGAGPGEQYF. The CDR3 DNA reads TGTGCCAGCAGCTTAGGGGCAGGCCCCGGCGAGCAGTACTTC. This chain connects TRBV11-2 to TRBJ2-7; no definite D call. V was pared by 1 base and J by 6 bases, with 13 bases between. The germline V gene encodes CDR1 SGHAT and CDR2 FQNNGV. The CDR3 has 14 residues.

The gene calls are TRBV28 and TRBJ2-5, with D possibly matching TRBD1 (5 bases). Trimming took off 3 bases at V and 1 base at J, with 9 bases between the two ends. Germline CDR1 and CDR2: MDHEN and SYDVKM. The CDR3 consists of 14 residues. CDR3 in DNA: TGTGCCAGCAGTTTTCGACAGACCCAAGAGACCCAGTACTTC. Translated, it gives CASSFRQTQETQYF.

At least ten counts were recorded for this clone. The chain combines TRBV21-1 with TRBJ1-4; TRBD1 is the table's D call, not checked against the DNA. TRBV21-1 is a recognized pseudogene. The CDR3 extends over 13 amino acids. The CDR3 protein is CASSNPGFEKLFF. In DNA form, the CDR3 reads TGTGCCAGCAGCAACCCAGGGTTTGAAAAACTGTTTTTT.

This chain connects TRBV6-2 or TRBV6-3 to TRBJ2-7; TRBD1 aligns across 7 bases. From germline, CDR1 is MNHEY and CDR2 SVGEGT. The CDR3 runs 15 residues. Germline trimming cut 6 bases from V and 9 bases from J; bases unmatched to any gene: 17. In DNA form, the CDR3 reads TGTGCCAGCAGCCGCCCGGGACAGACCTATGGTGGGCAGTACTTC. Translation: CASSRPGQTYGGQYF.

This chain uses TRBV19 with TRBJ1-1; no firm D call. Trimming left V 1 base short and J 3 bases short, with 18 bases between. CDR3 length: 17 amino acids. The germline V gene has CDR1 LNHDA and CDR2 SQIVND (reference sequence). The CDR3 region has the DNA TGTGCCAGTAGTATAGGGGCCACACCGCTATGGGACACTGAAGCTTTCTTT. The encoded protein is CASSIGATPLWDTEAFF.

The chain has TRBV25-1 and TRBJ2-7, with D possibly being TRBD2 (5 bases). Per the germline V gene, CDR1 is MGHDK and CDR2 is SYGVNS. Trimming pared 4 bases from V and 7 bases from J, leaving 5 bases between. The CDR3 runs to 10 residues. The CDR3 DNA is TGTGCCAGCAGTGCGGGGGAGCAGTACTTC. Its protein is CASSAGEQYF.

This chain links TRBV11-3 with TRBJ2-1, with 8 bases that match TRBD2. Germline V lookup: CDR1 SGHNT, CDR2 YENEEA. The CDR3 consists of 18 residues. J lost 2 bases, V lost 0 bases, and 9 bases had no gene match. The CDR3 sequence is CASSLEGREGTTYNEQFF. For the CDR3, the DNA is TGTGCCAGCAGCTTAGAAGGACGGGAGGGTACCACCTACAATGAGCAGTTCTTC.